A single sample is the source of the 18 T cell receptor beta chains below, sequenced in a study of metastatic and nonmetastatic thyroid tumors. None of the patients had undergone any treatment ahead of thyroid surgery. TCRdb reanalyzed the PCR reads with MiXCR. The table lists around 35,000 clones, about 17% of them singletons. The sample taken for sequencing was blood. These receptors all stem from a female donor with papillary thyroid cancer or a benign thyroid nodule (not recorded which). Some clones in this sample may be carry-over from other donors' samples.

This clone is deemed medium-sized. This chain joins TRBV6-1 and TRBJ2-6; 10 bases are shared with TRBD1. The germline V gene encodes CDR1 MNHNS and CDR2 SASEGT. CDR3 length equals 16 residues. The junction had 1 base not matched to a gene; V was cut back by 5 bases and J by 0 bases. CDR3 sequence reads: CASSWTGGSGANVLTF. DNA for the CDR3: TGTGCCAGCAGTTGGACAGGGGGCTCTGGGGCCAACGTCCTGACTTTC.

This clone was counted many times. The V and J genes are TRBV11-2 and TRBJ2-1; weak D call: TRBD2 (6 bases). V was shortened by 8 bases and J by 9 bases, with 20 bases between the two germline ends. The germline V gene encodes CDR1 SGHAT and CDR2 FQNNGV. This CDR3 region has 14 residues. The DNA of the CDR3 is TGTGCCAGCGGGGGAGGAGCCCATATCGGTGAGCAGTTCTTC. It codes for CASGGGAHIGEQFF. Full variable domain (rest looked up from reference TRBV11-2 and TRBJ2-1): EAGVAQSPRYKIIEKRQSVAFWCNPISGHATLYWYQQILGQGPKLLIQFQNNGVVDDSQLPKDRFSAERLKGVDSTLKIQPAKLEDSAVYLCASGGGAHIGEQFFGPGTRLTVL.

This clone has at least ten counts. The rearrangement joins TRBV6-5 to TRBJ2-1; TRBD1 agrees at 7 bases. V dropped 0 bases and J dropped 7; count of bases not matched to a gene: 6. Germline lookup yields CDR1 MNHEY and CDR2 SVGAGI. This CDR3 region has 15 residues. CDR3 amino acids: CASSYSTQGDNEQFF. CDR3 sequence (DNA): TGTGCCAGCAGTTACTCGACCCAGGGGGATAATGAGCAGTTCTTC.

Ten or more counts support this clone. The chain recombines TRBV5-1 with TRBJ2-4; D is undetermined. The CDR3 spans 13 residues. V was shortened by 4 bases and J by 6 bases, with 11 bases between the two germline ends. Germline values: CDR1 SGHRS, CDR2 YFSETQ. The CDR3 DNA is TGCGCCAGCAGCCCATCTAAAGGAAACATTCAGTACTTC. Its translation: CASSPSKGNIQYF. Combining the CDR3 with reference TRBV5-1 and TRBJ2-4 gives the whole variable domain KAGVTQTPRYLIKTRGQQVTLSCSPISGHRSVSWYQQTPGQGLQFLFEYFSETQRNKGNFPGRFSGRQFSNSRSEMNVSTLELGDSALYLCASSPSKGNIQYFGAGTRLSVL.

This clone has a count of ten or more. V and J are TRBV29-1 and TRBJ1-2; D not certain. The CDR3 sequence is 12 residues long. V lost 0 bases, J lost 4 bases, and 6 bases lay in between. Germline V lookup: CDR1 SQVTM, CDR2 ANQGSEA. CDR3 residues: CSVEENPYGYTF. DNA of the CDR3: TGCAGCGTTGAAGAAAACCCCTATGGCTACACCTTC. Full variable domain (missing parts from reference TRBV29-1 and TRBJ1-2): SAVISQKPSRDICQRGTSLTIQCQVDSQVTMMFWYRQQPGQSLTLIATANQGSEATYESGFVIDKFPISRPNLTFSTLTVSNMSPEDSSIYLCSVEENPYGYTFGSGTRLTVV.

This clone was counted at least ten times. The chain recombines TRBV5-1 with TRBJ2-2; D is uncertain. Between the trimmed V and J ends, which lost 0 bases and 6 bases, there was a span of 3 bases. The CDR3 has 12 amino acids. CDR1 is SGHRS and CDR2 is YFSETQ in the germline V gene. CDR3 loop: CASSLVPGELFF. CDR3 in DNA: TGCGCCAGCAGCTTGGTGCCCGGGGAGCTGTTTTTT.

This clone was found many times. The rearrangement uses TRBV19 and TRBJ1-5; no firm D call. V lost 1 base to trimming and J lost 3 bases, with 10 bases between them. The CDR3 loop spans 15 amino acids. Germline CDR1 is LNHDA and CDR2 is SQIVND (reference sequence). The CDR3 loop reads CASSIARSDNQPQHF. DNA of the CDR3: TGTGCCAGTAGTATAGCACGCAGTGACAATCAGCCCCAGCATTTT.

This clone was detected ten times or more. The V and J genes are TRBV15 and TRBJ2-5; D is unresolved. Between the trimmed V and J ends, which lost 0 bases and 7 bases, there was a span of 0 bases. The CDR3 contains 10 residues. CDR1 LNHNV and CDR2 YYDKDF come from the germline V gene (reference sequence). This CDR3 reads CATSRETQYF. The CDR3 DNA follows: TGTGCCACCAGCAGAGAGACCCAGTACTTC. The full variable domain, rest sourced from reference TRBV15 and TRBJ2-5, is DAMVIQNPRYQVTQFGKPVTLSCSQTLNHNVMYWYQQKSSQAPKLLFHYYDKDFNNEADTPDNFQSRRPNTSFCFLDIRSPGLGDTAMYLCATSRETQYFGPGTRLLVL.

The V and J genes are TRBV28 and TRBJ2-7, with D unresolved. The germline V gene has CDR1 MDHEN and CDR2 SYDVKM. V dropped 6 bases and J dropped 6 bases, with 12 bases sitting between them. The CDR3 runs to 12 residues. CDR3 loop: CASRPRVGEQYF. CDR3 DNA sequence: TGTGCCAGCAGGCCTAGGGTGGGCGAGCAGTACTTC.

This clone was observed at least ten times. The rearrangement joins TRBV5-1 to TRBJ2-7; perhaps TRBD1 as D (6 bases). Germline V CDR1 and CDR2: SGHRS, YFSETQ. The CDR3 has 12 amino acids. V was clipped by 6 bases and J by 6 bases, with 13 bases between them. The CDR3 loop reads CASTSDRLEQYF. In nucleotides, the CDR3 is TGCGCCAGCACCTCGGACAGACTCGAGCAGTACTTC.

Relative to its sample, this clone is medium-sized. V is TRBV4-1 and J is TRBJ2-7; possibly TRBD2 for D (5 bases). Trimming cost V 1 base and J 1 base, with 11 bases left between them. This CDR3 spans 15 amino acids. Germline loops: CDR1 MGHRA, CDR2 YSYEKL. DNA for the CDR3: TGCGCCAGCAGCCAAGGGGAGCGGAGATCCTACGAGCAGTACTTC. This codes for CASSQGERRSYEQYF.

The rearrangement links TRBV20-1 to TRBJ2-7; 8 nucleotides align to TRBD1. Unmatched junction bases numbered 6, after V lost 0 bases and J lost 2 bases. The CDR3 has 15 residues. Germline V gene data show CDR1 as DFQATT and CDR2 as SNEGSKA (reference sequence). The DNA for the CDR3 is TGCAGTGCTAGAGAGTCCGGGACAGGACCCTACGAGCAGTACTTC. Protein product: CSARESGTGPYEQYF.

This sequence joins TRBV6-1 and TRBJ2-5, with unresolved D. CDR3 length: 12 residues. Germline CDR1 reads MNHNS; CDR2 reads SASEGT. V was shortened by 6 bases and J by 5 bases, with 10 bases between the two germline ends. The CDR3 DNA follows: TGTGCCAGCAGACCATTGGGGGAGACCCAGTACTTC. Translating gives CASRPLGETQYF.

Regarding this clone: The junction differs from germline at one of its ends, possibly a read error. The chain recombines TRBV6-2 or TRBV6-3 with TRBJ1-1; perhaps TRBD1 as D (5 bases). Germline assignment: CDR1 MNHEY and CDR2 SVGEGT. The CDR3 sequence is 16 residues long. The CDR3 nucleotides are TGTGCCAGCAGTTACTCGAACAGGAGGAGTAGAACTGAAGATTTCTTT. Protein sequence: CASSYSNRRSRTEDFF.

This clone has more than one count but fewer than ten. The chain is built from TRBV27 and TRBJ2-1; a possible D gene is TRBD2 (6 bases). The CDR3 totals 12 residues. Deletions cut 7 bases from V and 6 bases from J, with 10 bases between. The V gene's germline CDR1 is MNHEY and CDR2 SMNVEV (reference sequence). The CDR3, as DNA: TGTGCCAGCAAAACCGGGGGCAATGAGCAGTTCTTC. The encoded protein is CASKTGGNEQFF.

This clone was seen at least ten times. This chain joins TRBV2 and TRBJ2-2; maybe TRBD1 (5 bases). Germline V lookup: CDR1 SNHLY, CDR2 FYNNEI. This CDR3 comprises 17 residues. Trimming took off 6 bases at V and 0 bases at J, with 17 bases between the two ends. The CDR3 loop is CASRINRTPSNTGELFF. The CDR3 DNA follows: TGTGCCAGCAGGATTAACAGGACGCCCTCGAACACCGGGGAGCTGTTTTTT. Full variable domain (outside the CDR3, taken from reference TRBV2 and TRBJ2-2): EPEVTQTPSHQVTQMGQEVILRCVPISNHLYFYWYRQILGQKVEFLVSFYNNEISEKSEIFDDQFSVERPDGSNFTLKIRSTKLEDSAMYFCASRINRTPSNTGELFFGEGSRLTVL.

This clone was seen many times. This sequence joins TRBV2 and TRBJ2-2; D might be TRBD2 (6 bases). CDR3 length: 16 residues. Germline CDR1 and CDR2: SNHLY and FYNNEI. The V and J ends lost 7 bases and 0 bases respectively, with 15 bases between them. CDR3 loop: CASMKEGRTNTGELFF. The CDR3 DNA reads as TGTGCCAGCATGAAGGAGGGACGGACGAACACCGGGGAGCTGTTTTTT.

Comment on this clone: A single base separates this from a much larger clone, so it may be a read error. The chain combines TRBV3-1 with TRBJ2-6; D is ambiguous. CDR3 length: 13 amino acids. From germline, CDR1 is LGHDT and CDR2 YNNKEL (reference sequence). The CDR3 coding sequence is TGTGCCATCAGCTCCTCTGGGGCCAACGTCCTGACTTTC. Its protein is CAISSSGANVLTF.